The 29 T cell receptor beta chains below were found in one sample sequenced in a study of OX40 agonist ivuxolimab in advanced cancers. This table comes from immunoSEQ multiplex PCR, and its TCRdb copy is limited to in-frame clones, with some not included. The profile covers tens of thousands of clones, with around 90% appearing a single time and 8.5% to 14% taken by the ten largest. The specimen comprised CD4+ or CD8+ T cells sorted from blood, sampled in a trial of the OX40 agonist ivuxolimab. The receptors shown here come from an adult with an advanced solid tumor such as melanoma, head and neck, liver or kidney cancer.

This clone appeared a few times. The genes are TRBV7-9 and TRBJ1-2; D remains unclear. This CDR3 has 14 amino acids. The V and J ends lost 7 bases and 5 bases respectively, with 17 bases between them. Germline-derived CDR1 and CDR2 are SEHNR and FQNEAQ (reference sequence). The CDR3 DNA follows: TGTGCCAGCACCACCGGTTGGGCCACTTATGGCTACACCTTC. It codes for CASTTGWATYGYTF.

The J gene is TRBJ2-1, the V gene TRBV5-1; no definite D call. Germline V gene data show CDR1 as SGHRS and CDR2 as YFSETQ. CDR3 length: 12 amino acids. Trimming took off 1 base at V and 4 bases at J, with 3 bases between the two ends. This chain's CDR3 is CASSLHYNEQFF. CDR3 nucleotide sequence: TGCGCCAGCAGCTTGCATTACAATGAGCAGTTCTTC. Drawing the rest from reference TRBV5-1 and TRBJ2-1, the complete variable domain is KAGVTQTPRYLIKTRGQQVTLSCSPISGHRSVSWYQQTPGQGLQFLFEYFSETQRNKGNFPGRFSGRQFSNSRSEMNVSTLELGDSALYLCASSLHYNEQFFGPGTRLTVL.

In this sample, this clone turned up once. The chain carries TRBV27 and TRBJ2-7; D assignment may be TRBD1 or TRBD2 (5 bases each). Germline CDR1 reads MNHEY; CDR2 reads SMNVEV (reference sequence). V lost 2 bases and J lost 3, with 20 bases in between. This CDR3 contains 17 residues. The CDR3 loop reads CASSLRAGGLGVYEQYF. Here the CDR3 DNA reads TGTGCCAGCAGTTTAAGGGCCGGAGGACTGGGGGTCTACGAGCAGTACTTC.

The CDR3 reads CASSDWLAGVNEQFF. The CDR3 DNA reads as TGTGCCAGCAGTGATTGGCTAGCGGGAGTCAATGAGCAGTTCTTC. This rearrangement joins TRBV6-4 to TRBJ2-1; 10 bases are a match to TRBD2. This CDR3 comprises 15 residues. V lost 3 bases to trimming and J lost 6 bases; unmatched junction nucleotides: 5. CDR1 and CDR2 (germline): MRHNA, SNTAGT.

This chain connects TRBV18 to TRBJ2-7; D perhaps matches TRBD1 (5 bases). This CDR3 is 14 amino acids long. Trimming stripped 1 base from V and 5 bases from J, with 12 bases between. CDR1 and CDR2 (germline): KGHSH, LQKENI. The DNA of the CDR3 is TGTGCCAGCTCACCACGCCCAGGGTTGGACGAGCAGTACTTC. Amino acids: CASSPRPGLDEQYF.

This clone was detected once. V is TRBV6-5 and J is TRBJ1-1; D remains ambiguous. Germline CDR1 and CDR2: MNHEY and SVGAGI. Deletions cut 0 bases from V and 7 bases from J, with 9 bases between. This CDR3 spans 13 amino acids. CDR3 in DNA: TGTGCCAGCAGTTACTCCGTTGGGAGTGAAGCTTTCTTT. It codes for CASSYSVGSEAFF.

The chain employs TRBV29-1 and TRBJ2-5, with 12 bases lining up with TRBD1. Trimming cost V 3 bases and J 5 bases; bases outside gene matches: 7. The CDR3 runs 15 residues. Per germline, CDR1 SQVTM and CDR2 ANQGSEA. CDR3 bases: TGCAGCGTTGAGCCCGGGACAGGGGGCGTTGAGACCCAGTACTTC. Encoded protein: CSVEPGTGGVETQYF.

The J gene is TRBJ2-1, the V gene TRBV19; no definite D call. V lost 7 bases and J lost 4, with 17 bases in between. CDR3 length equals 15 residues. Looked up from germline, CDR1 is LNHDA and CDR2 is SQIVND (reference sequence). The CDR3 DNA follows: TGTGCCAGTACAACCTCTTGGGAACCTTACAATGAGCAGTTCTTC. Protein product: CASTTSWEPYNEQFF.

CDR3 sequence: CASSFGGYGYTF. CDR3 DNA sequence: TGTGCCAGCAGTTTCGGGGGCTATGGCTACACCTTC. The J gene is TRBJ1-2, the V gene TRBV27; tentative D call: TRBD1 (5 bases). CDR1 is MNHEY and CDR2 is SMNVEV in the germline V gene (reference sequence). The germline V and J ends were trimmed by 3 bases and 4 bases, with 6 bases remaining between them. The CDR3 loop spans 12 amino acids.

V and J are TRBV9 and TRBJ2-7; 8 bases align to TRBD2. Germline V gene data show CDR1 as SGDLS and CDR2 as YYNGEE. This CDR3 contains 13 residues. Trimming removed 3 bases from V and 6 bases from J; junction bases left unmatched: 5. CDR3 in amino acids: CASSGLAGGEQYF. DNA for the CDR3: TGTGCCAGCAGCGGGCTAGCGGGTGGCGAGCAGTACTTC.

The chain is built from TRBV4-3 and TRBJ1-1; a possible D gene is TRBD1 (5 bases). V was trimmed by 1 base and J by 0 bases, leaving 12 bases between them. The CDR3 has 16 amino acids. Germline V lookup: CDR1 LGHNA, CDR2 YSLEER. The CDR3 region is CASSQGVGTLNTEAFF. The CDR3 DNA reads as TGCGCCAGCAGCCAAGGGGTAGGGACCTTGAACACTGAAGCTTTCTTT.

This chain connects TRBV5-5 to TRBJ1-5; D perhaps matches TRBD1 (5 bases). Germline CDR1 is SGHKS and CDR2 is YYEKEE (reference sequence). Between the trimmed V and J ends, which lost 2 bases and 0 bases, there was a span of 15 bases. This CDR3 region has 17 residues. CDR3 loop: CASSLDHTGGSNQPQHF. CDR3 in DNA: TGTGCCAGCAGCTTAGACCACACCGGGGGTAGCAATCAGCCCCAGCATTTT. Drawing the rest from reference TRBV5-5 and TRBJ1-5, the complete variable domain is DAGVTQSPTHLIKTRGQQVTLRCSPISGHKSVSWYQQVLGQGPQFIFQYYEKEERGRGNFPDRFSARQFPNYSSELNVNALLLGDSALYLCASSLDHTGGSNQPQHFGDGTRLSIL.

This clone was counted once. V gene TRBV7-2 combines with J gene TRBJ2-2, with 14 bases lining up with TRBD2. This CDR3 is 18 amino acids long. Looked up from germline, CDR1 is SGHTA and CDR2 is FQGNSA. J gave up 6 bases and V 5 bases, and 11 bases lay outside the gene matches. The CDR3 DNA is TGTGCCAGCAGCCTTCCGACTAGCGGGGGGGCAGTGGCCGGGGAGCTGTTTTTT. It is translated as CASSLPTSGGAVAGELFF.

This clone was observed a single time. The V and J genes are TRBV4-1 and TRBJ2-7, with D unresolved. Germline assignment: CDR1 MGHRA and CDR2 YSYEKL. There are 13 residues in the CDR3. Trimming took off 0 bases at V and 3 bases at J, with 6 bases between the two ends. DNA for the CDR3: TGCGCCAGCAGCCAAGATCTCGGCTACGAGCAGTACGTC. Its protein is CASSQDLGYEQYV.

V gene TRBV6-5 combines with J gene TRBJ1-2, with unresolved D. Germline CDR1 is MNHEY and CDR2 is SVGAGI. The CDR3 has 13 residues. Trimming removed 7 bases at V and 6 bases at J, with 15 bases between. CDR3 region: CASKKKDWDGYTF. The CDR3 DNA sequence: TGTGCCAGCAAAAAGAAGGATTGGGATGGCTACACCTTC.

Note on this clone: This sample includes further DNA sequences coding for the same CDR3. V is TRBV27 and J is TRBJ2-1, with D maybe TRBD1 (5 bases). CDR3 length: 14 residues. From germline, CDR1 is MNHEY and CDR2 SMNVEV (reference sequence). The V end was cut by 5 bases, the J end by 0 bases, with 8 bases between. The CDR3 DNA is TGTGCCAGCAGTACAGGTAGCTCCTACAATGAGCAGTTCTTC. Its protein is CASSTGSSYNEQFF.

The chain carries TRBV30 and TRBJ1-5, with D perhaps TRBD1 (5 bases). Germline V gives CDR1 GTSNPN, CDR2 SVGIG (reference sequence). Trimming took 3 bases from V and 0 from J, leaving 9 bases between them. The CDR3 totals 14 residues. The DNA for the CDR3 is TGTGCCTGGAGGACAGTCTATAGCAATCAGCCCCAGCATTTT. It encodes CAWRTVYSNQPQHF.

The V call is TRBV28, the J call TRBJ1-2, with 11 bases fitting TRBD1. The CDR3 is 17 residues long. The V segment lost 4 bases and the J segment 6 bases; nucleotides outside the gene matches: 13. Germline V gives CDR1 MDHEN, CDR2 SYDVKM. The CDR3 loop is CASSSWDRGIWIHGYTF. The CDR3 nucleotides are TGTGCCAGCAGTTCGTGGGACAGGGGGATCTGGATCCATGGCTACACCTTC.

The chain links TRBV7-9 to TRBJ1-5, with 8 bases that match TRBD1. V was clipped by 1 base and J by 5 bases; unmatched bases: 4. This CDR3 is 15 amino acids long. CDR1 SEHNR and CDR2 FQNEAQ come from the germline V gene (reference sequence). The CDR3 here is CASSLVGQADQPQHF. The CDR3 coding sequence is TGTGCCAGCAGCTTAGTGGGACAGGCCGATCAGCCCCAGCATTTT.

The J gene is TRBJ2-3, the V gene TRBV5-4; D unresolved. The ends were cut back, 4 bases at V and 4 bases at J, with 13 bases in the middle. This CDR3 has 14 residues. Germline-derived CDR1 and CDR2 are SGHNT and YYREEE (reference sequence). The CDR3 here is CASSPGERADTQYF. The DNA of the CDR3 is TGTGCCAGCAGCCCAGGAGAAAGGGCAGATACGCAGTATTTT.

The chain is built from TRBV6-6 and TRBJ1-4; the D gene is possibly TRBD1 (5 bases). There are 11 residues in the CDR3. Germline values: CDR1 MNHNY, CDR2 SVGAGI (reference sequence). Trimming took 11 bases from V and 6 from J, leaving 10 bases between them. The CDR3: CASGHHEKLFF. CDR3 DNA sequence: TGTGCCTCGGGGCACCATGAAAAACTGTTTTTT.

The chain couples TRBV7-8 to TRBJ2-7, with 8 bases aligning to TRBD2. The CDR3 sequence is 13 residues long. The germline V gene encodes CDR1 SGHVS and CDR2 FQNEAQ. Germline trimming cut 5 bases from V and 6 bases from J; bases unmatched to any gene: 6. In nucleotides, the CDR3 is TGTGCCAGCAGCCAACACGCGGGAGGCGAGCAGTACTTC. Its protein product is CASSQHAGGEQYF.

This chain joins TRBV27 and TRBJ2-1, with D possibly being TRBD2 (5 bases). The CDR3 length is 13 residues. The V gene lost 1 base and the J gene lost 7 bases, with 8 bases spanning the gap. Germline V gene data show CDR1 as MNHEY and CDR2 as SMNVEV (reference sequence). The CDR3 spells CASSLFPGNEQFF. CDR3 coding DNA: TGTGCCAGCAGTTTATTCCCGGGGAATGAGCAGTTCTTC.

The J gene is TRBJ2-7, the V gene TRBV2; D remains unclear. Trimming stripped 5 bases from V and 4 bases from J, with 6 bases between. The CDR3 runs 11 residues. Germline CDR1 SNHLY, CDR2 FYNNEI. This chain's CDR3 is CASSRNYEQYF. The CDR3 bases are TGTGCCAGCAGTCGGAATTACGAGCAGTACTTC.

The chain uses TRBV9 and TRBJ2-1; TRBD2 matches at 7 bases. Per germline, CDR1 SGDLS and CDR2 YYNGEE. This CDR3 spans 10 amino acids. J gave up 10 bases and V 7 bases, and 2 bases lay outside the gene matches. The CDR3 DNA reads TGTGCCAGCGGGGGAGGGGAGCAGTTCTTC. Encoded protein: CASGGGEQFF.

The chain couples TRBV6-5 to TRBJ1-1, with TRBD1 as a possible D gene (5 bases). The germline V gene has CDR1 MNHEY and CDR2 SVGAGI. Deletions cut 5 bases from V and 0 bases from J, with 13 bases between. This CDR3 region has 15 residues. The CDR3 spells CASSIQVNMNTEAFF. The CDR3 DNA sequence: TGTGCCAGCAGTATACAGGTTAACATGAACACTGAAGCTTTCTTT.

The chain combines TRBV7-3 with TRBJ2-1; D may be TRBD2 (7 bases). This CDR3 region has 13 residues. Germline CDR1 and CDR2: SGHTA and FQGTGA. Deletions cut 5 bases from V and 8 bases from J, with 13 bases between. The CDR3 loop reads CASSPPGGDEQFF. The CDR3 DNA reads TGTGCCAGCAGCCCCCCGGGGGGCGATGAGCAGTTCTTC.

The chain employs TRBV29-1 and TRBJ2-1, with a tentative D call TRBD2 (5 bases). The CDR3 spans 16 residues. The V and J ends lost 4 bases and 0 bases respectively, with 16 bases between them. Germline CDR1 reads SQVTM; CDR2 reads ANQGSEA. CDR3 region: CSVVSAGPFSYNEQFF. The CDR3 DNA sequence: TGCAGCGTTGTTTCGGCGGGCCCTTTCTCCTACAATGAGCAGTTCTTC.

This clone counts as large. This chain connects TRBV19 to TRBJ1-1, with D unclear. Germline values: CDR1 LNHDA, CDR2 SQIVND (reference sequence). The CDR3 length is 14 residues. The ends were cut back, 5 bases at V and 4 bases at J, with 14 bases in the middle. CDR3 nucleotides: TGTGCCAGTAGTTTGGACGGTTGGATCACTGAAGCTTTCTTT. Its protein is CASSLDGWITEAFF.